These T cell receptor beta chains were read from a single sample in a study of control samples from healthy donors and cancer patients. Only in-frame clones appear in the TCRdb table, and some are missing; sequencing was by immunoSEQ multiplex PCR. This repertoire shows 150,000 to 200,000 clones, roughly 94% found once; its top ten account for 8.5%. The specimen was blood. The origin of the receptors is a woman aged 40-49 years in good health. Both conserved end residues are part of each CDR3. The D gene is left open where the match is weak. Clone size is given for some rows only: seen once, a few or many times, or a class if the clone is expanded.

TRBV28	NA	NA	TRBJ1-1	TGTGCCAGCAGTTTATCCGGGACACCGAACACTGAAGCTTTCTTT	CASSLSGTPNTEAFF
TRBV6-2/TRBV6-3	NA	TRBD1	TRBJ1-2	TGTGCCAGCAGTTCCGACAGGGGAAGGAACTATGGCTACACCTTC	CASSSDRGRNYGYTF
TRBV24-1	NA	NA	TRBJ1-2	TGTGCCACCAGTCTCTTCCCTCGGACCTTGGGCTTCAGCTATGGCTACACCTTC	CATSLFPRTLGFSYGYTF
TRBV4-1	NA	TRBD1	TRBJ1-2	TGCGCCAGCAGCCAAGAGTGGACAGGCGGGAGTAACTATGGCTACACCTTC	CASSQEWTGGSNYGYTF
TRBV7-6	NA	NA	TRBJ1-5	TGTGCCAGCAGCTTAGAGTTAGGCTTCAATCAGCCCCAGCATTTT	CASSLELGFNQPQHF
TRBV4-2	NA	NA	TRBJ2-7	TGTGCCAGCAGCCAAGACCACCTCGGTATCCCCTACGAGCAGTACTTC	CASSQDHLGIPYEQYF
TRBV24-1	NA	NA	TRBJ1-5	TGTGCCACCAGTGACTCTACAGGGCAGCCCCAGCATTTT	CATSDSTGQPQHF
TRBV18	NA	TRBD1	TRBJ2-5	TGTGCCAGCTCACCGGGGACGGGACAGGGGGCCGTAGAGACCCAGTACTTC	CASSPGTGQGAVETQYF
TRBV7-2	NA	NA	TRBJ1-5	TGTGCCAGCAGGCTTCAGGGTCGGAGCAATCAGCCCCAGCATTTT	CASRLQGRSNQPQHF
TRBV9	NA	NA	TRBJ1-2	TGTGCCAGCAGCGTAGCCCCGGGCAGGGAAGTAGGTGGCTACACCTTC	CASSVAPGREVGGYTF
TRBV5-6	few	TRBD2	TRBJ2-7	TGTGCCAGCAGAACTGGGACTAGCGGGAGCAACGAGCAGTACTTC	CASRTGTSGSNEQYF